This T cell receptor beta chain was documented in a study of blood T cell repertoires in COVID-19. Overall study context: The samples span acute and convalescent COVID-19 from the United States, Italy and Spain. PBMCs, B-cell-depleted T cells, or T cells provided the cDNA or gDNA that made up the material.

CDR1 is LGHDT and CDR2 is YNNKEL in the germline V gene (reference sequence). V shed 0 bases and J shed 11 bases, with 13 bases lying between them. This CDR3 region has 13 residues. As originally analysed: Amplification of reference gene primers provided the estimated nucleated cell counts. Some clones are missing from TCRdb's copy, which holds only in-frame ones; the method was immunoSEQ multiplex PCR. V and J calls and clone size follow that table, whereas D and trimming were derived from the DNA. The table records some 140,000 clones, 70% to 85% of them present only once. Sequenced material: peripheral blood. The TCR originated in a woman aged 60 to 75 with acute or convalescent COVID-19. The chain recombines TRBV3-1 (or the pseudogene TRBV3-2) with TRBJ1-1; unclear D gene. CDR3 sequence (DNA): TGTGCCAGCAGCCAAGAGTGGACCCAGCGGGCTTTCTTT. It translates to CASSQEWTQRAFF.